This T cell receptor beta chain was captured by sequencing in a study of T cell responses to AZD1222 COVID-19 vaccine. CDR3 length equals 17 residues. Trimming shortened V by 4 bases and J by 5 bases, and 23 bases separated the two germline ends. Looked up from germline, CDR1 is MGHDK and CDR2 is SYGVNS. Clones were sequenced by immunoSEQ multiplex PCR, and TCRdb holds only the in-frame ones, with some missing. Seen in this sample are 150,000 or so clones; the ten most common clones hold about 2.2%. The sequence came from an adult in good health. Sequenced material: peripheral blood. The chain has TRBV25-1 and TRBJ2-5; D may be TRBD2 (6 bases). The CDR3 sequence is CASSGLPPGGGLETQYF. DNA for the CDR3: TGTGCCAGCAGTGGCCTACCCCCGGGCGGAGGGTTGGAGACCCAGTACTTC.